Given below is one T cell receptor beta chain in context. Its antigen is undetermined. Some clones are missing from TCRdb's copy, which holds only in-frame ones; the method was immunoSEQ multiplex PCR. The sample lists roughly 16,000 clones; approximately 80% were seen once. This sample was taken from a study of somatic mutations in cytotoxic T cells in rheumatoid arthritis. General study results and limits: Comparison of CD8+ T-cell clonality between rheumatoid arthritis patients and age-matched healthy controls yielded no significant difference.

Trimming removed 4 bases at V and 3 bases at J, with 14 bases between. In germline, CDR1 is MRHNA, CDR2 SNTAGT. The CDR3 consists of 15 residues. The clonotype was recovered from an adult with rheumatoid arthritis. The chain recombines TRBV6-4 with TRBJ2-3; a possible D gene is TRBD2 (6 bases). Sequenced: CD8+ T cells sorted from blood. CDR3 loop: CASSVSGEGTDTQYF. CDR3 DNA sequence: TGTGCCAGCAGTGTTAGCGGCGAAGGGACAGATACGCAGTATTTT.